These T cell receptor beta chains were read from a single sample in a study of OX40 agonist ivuxolimab in advanced cancers. Sequencing was performed with immunoSEQ multiplex PCR; in TCRdb, only in-frame clones are kept and a portion is missing. Of some 42,000 clones listed, around 83% were seen once; the top ten hold roughly 22%. The specimen comprised CD4+ or CD8+ T cells sorted from blood, sampled in a trial of the OX40 agonist ivuxolimab. The receptors were gathered from an adult with an advanced solid tumor such as melanoma, head and neck, liver or kidney cancer. CDR3s include the opening cysteine and the closing phenylalanine or tryptophan. The D gene is left open where the match is weak. Clone size is not always given. Where it is, it says once, few, many or a class for expanded clones.

J,size,D,V,CDR3,DNA
TRBJ1-6,.,.,TRBV9,CASSVTESSYNSPLHF,TGTGCCAGCAGCGTGACGGAGAGCTCCTATAATTCACCCCTCCACTTT
TRBJ2-2,.,.,TRBV9,CASSDGDPNTGELFF,TGTGCCAGCAGCGACGGTGACCCGAACACCGGGGAGCTGTTTTTT
TRBJ2-7,.,TRBD1,TRBV9,CASSVAGTGRDEQYF,TGTGCCAGCAGCGTAGCTGGGACAGGGAGGGACGAGCAGTACTTC
TRBJ1-2,.,TRBD1,TRBV6-1,CASSEAGTGGFYGYTF,TGTGCCAGCAGTGAAGCCGGGACAGGGGGTTTCTATGGCTACACCTTC
TRBJ1-6,medium-sized,TRBD1,TRBV10-3,CANPRDRRSYNSPLHF,TGTGCCAACCCCAGGGACAGGCGGTCCTATAATTCACCCCTCCACTTT
TRBJ1-2,once,.,TRBV21-1,CASSKARGMSRNYGYTF,TGTGCCAGCAGCAAAGCAAGGGGAATGAGTCGGAATTATGGCTACACCTTC
TRBJ1-4,.,TRBD1,TRBV28,CASQIRTGDDEKLFF,TGTGCCAGCCAAATCCGGACAGGGGATGATGAAAAACTGTTTTTT
TRBJ1-2,.,.,TRBV13,CASSPDNNYGYTF,TGTGCCAGCAGCCCCGACAATAACTATGGCTACACCTTC
TRBJ1-1,large,.,TRBV30,CAWSVRLTEAFF,TGTGCCTGGAGTGTACGGCTCACTGAAGCTTTCTTT
TRBJ2-2,once,.,TRBV5-4,CASSRKGPANTGELFF,TGTGCCAGCAGCCGCAAAGGCCCCGCGAACACCGGGGAGCTGTTTTTT
TRBJ2-2,.,TRBD1,TRBV7-6,CASSNRLRPRQGLDTGELFF,TGTGCCAGCAGCAATAGATTGAGGCCGAGACAGGGTTTGGACACCGGGGAGCTGTTTTTT
TRBJ2-1,.,.,TRBV7-9,CASSWANEQFF,TGTGCCAGCAGCTGGGCTAATGAGCAGTTCTTC
TRBJ1-5,medium-sized,TRBD1,TRBV7-8,CASSSTGEGGNQPQHF,TGTGCCAGCAGCTCCACAGGGGAAGGGGGCAATCAGCCCCAGCATTTT
TRBJ1-2,.,.,TRBV27,CASSFWEGDGRGYTF,TGTGCCAGCAGTTTTTGGGAAGGGGACGGTAGAGGCTACACCTTC
TRBJ2-1,.,TRBD2,TRBV4-3,CASSQSSGGPQQFF,TGCGCCAGCAGCCAGAGTAGCGGGGGACCTCAGCAGTTCTTC
TRBJ1-2,.,.,TRBV5-5,CASSLDTLKRGYTF,TGTGCCAGCAGCTTGGACACGCTTAAACGTGGCTACACCTTC
TRBJ2-2,few,TRBD2,TRBV4-3,CASSQDREGLNTGELFF,TGCGCCAGCAGCCAAGATCGGGAGGGATTAAACACCGGGGAGCTGTTTTTT
TRBJ2-1,few,.,TRBV7-2,CASSPNPYNEQFF,TGTGCCAGCAGCCCTAACCCGTACAATGAGCAGTTCTTC
TRBJ1-2,.,TRBD1,TRBV7-9,CASSTGTGDRYGYTF,TGTGCCAGCAGCACCGGGACAGGGGATAGATATGGCTACACCTTC
TRBJ2-7,.,TRBD1,TRBV10-3,CAISESGTEGYYEQYF,TGTGCCATCAGTGAGTCGGGGACAGAAGGTTACTACGAGCAGTACTTC
TRBJ1-6,.,.,TRBV7-3,CASSLNGLGSPLHF,TGTGCCAGCAGCTTAAATGGTCTGGGTTCACCCCTCCACTTT
TRBJ1-1,.,TRBD1,TRBV19,CASSISRQDRKVPEAFF,TGTGCCAGTAGTATATCCCGGCAGGACAGGAAGGTCCCTGAAGCTTTCTTT
TRBJ1-5,once,.,TRBV11-3,CASSLGQGPGNQPQHF,TGTGCCAGCAGCTTAGGGCAGGGGCCCGGCAATCAGCCCCAGCATTTT
TRBJ1-5,.,TRBD1,TRBV6-5,CASRQGGLSNQPQHF,TGTGCCAGCAGACAGGGGGGGCTTAGCAATCAGCCCCAGCATTTT
TRBJ2-5,.,.,TRBV2,CASHKGGLKETQYF,TGTGCCAGCCATAAGGGGGGGCTTAAAGAGACCCAGTACTTC
TRBJ2-2,.,.,TRBV25-1,CASSDPRHTNTGELFF,TGTGCCAGCAGTGACCCCAGACATACGAACACCGGGGAGCTGTTTTTT
TRBJ1-5,.,.,TRBV28,CATREEYSNQPQHF,TGTGCCACCCGGGAGGAATATAGCAATCAGCCCCAGCATTTT
TRBJ1-1,few,.,TRBV29-1,CSADRPAFF,TGCAGCGCCGACAGGCCCGCTTTCTTT
TRBJ2-2,.,TRBD1,TRBV5-8,CASSRGPGTGELFF,TGTGCCAGCAGTAGGGGGCCCGGAACCGGGGAGCTGTTTTTT
TRBJ2-3,.,.,TRBV1,CTSSQGTGERTDTQYF,TGCACCAGCAGCCAAGGGACGGGGGAACGAACAGATACGCAGTATTTT
TRBJ1-1,.,TRBD1,TRBV2,CASSETGGPTEAFF,TGTGCCAGCAGCGAGACAGGGGGACCCACTGAAGCTTTCTTT